This T cell receptor beta chain was identified in a study of cytotoxic CD8 clonotypes in ibrutinib-treated CLL. Study as a whole: After treatment lasting a median 12 months, range 6 to 36, response samples were collected.

Findings and caveats of the study: Researchers report that baseline clonality outpaced age-matched healthy donors and tracked circulating CD8+ T-cell counts.

Data came from immunoSEQ multiplex PCR; TCRdb stores just in-frame clones and leaves some out. Found here are 300,000 or so clones, around 66% of them singletons; the top ten hold 6.3%. As concerns this clone: The antigen remains undetermined.

Germline CDR1 reads LNHNV; CDR2 reads YYDKDF (reference sequence). Trimming took 3 bases from V and 4 from J, leaving 5 bases between them. CDR3 length equals 12 residues. The TCR originated in a human donor with chronic lymphocytic leukemia. Specimen: PBMCs, collected after 36 months of ibrutinib treatment. The chain links TRBV15 to TRBJ2-3; the D is unclear. The CDR3 loop is CATSRTPDTQYF. The CDR3 DNA is TGTGCCACCAGCAGGACCCCAGATACGCAGTATTTT.